The clone carrying this T cell receptor (beta chain) was found a few times. Its antigen is unidentified. This entry belongs to a study of CD8+ T cells in alopecia areata. Study outcomes and limitations: Between patients, shared TCR sequences were less clear than in mice. This was possibly due in part to HLA diversity in the patient population.

cDNA serving as the sequencing template came from extracted, reverse transcribed RNA. Method: immunoSEQ multiplex PCR; TCRdb's copy keeps in-frame clones and lacks some. This sample has some 200,000 clones, with approximately 60% found just once. There are 14 residues in the CDR3. The germline V gene has CDR1 MDHEN and CDR2 SYDVKM. The V end lost 10 bases, the J end lost 5 bases, and 20 bases lay between the germline ends. The source material was CD8+ T cells sorted from blood. This TCR was sampled from a human donor in good health. The chain employs TRBV28 and TRBJ2-5; a weak D match, TRBD1 (6 bases). The CDR3 nucleotides are TGTGCCACCACAGCACCCAAAGGACAGGAGACCCAGTACTTC. Translated: CATTAPKGQETQYF.